This T cell receptor beta chain was profiled in a study of CD8+ T cells in alopecia areata (dated by TCRdb to 2016 to 2019). Looking at the study overall: Treated patients were enrolled in an open-label pilot trial of oral tofacitinib, 5 to 10 mg twice daily, for moderate-to-severe alopecia areata. Patients received tofacitinib for 6 to 18 months and were then followed off drug for 6 months to check for delayed response and recurrence. In treated patients, disease severity was measured using the SALT score, which gives the percentage of scalp surface area affected. In both human patients and the C3H/HeJ mouse model, the study applied high-throughput TCRbeta sequencing to look at T cell clonal expansion in alopecia areata. On the human side, TCRbeta sequencing was run on scalp tissue and on sorted CD4+ and CD8+ peripheral blood T cells from healthy controls and from alopecia areata patients with either patchy or totalis/universalis disease. Biopsies were taken from tofacitinib-treated patients at baseline and at 4 and 24 weeks of treatment, and a later scalp biopsy was taken in several of the tofacitinib-treated patients. Clonality in the scalp was compared among normal scalp (n=4), patchy alopecia areata scalp (n=8), and alopecia totalis/universalis scalp (n=8). RNA was obtained with the PAXgene miRNA kit for fixed scalp, the miRNeasy kit for PBMCs, and the RNeasy kit for mouse skin. Amplification of TCRbeta CDR3 regions was done by immunoSEQ multiplex PCR using 35 Vbeta forward primers and 13 Jbeta reverse primers.

Broader findings and caveats from the paper: Shared TCR sequences between patients were less evident than in mice, which may be partly attributable to HLA diversity in the patient population. Compared with normal scalp, lesional scalp, particularly in alopecia totalis/universalis, had higher clonality and more expanded CD8+ clones, which suggests antigenic drive. Because the treated cohort was small and had just a single nonresponder, larger studies are needed to establish links between baseline CD8+ expansion and response. During tofacitinib treatment, many expanded lesional clones remained in scalp and blood, and this persistence may partly explain relapse after treatment is stopped. Resident alphabeta T cells in normal human skin are also sequenced, complicating scalp TCR repertoire analysis, unlike mouse skin dominated by gammadelta T cells. Tofacitinib significantly lowered scalp clonality and the number of expanded CD8+ clones among the top 100 scalp clones.

Library preparation was by the immunoSEQ multiplex PCR assay. To provide template for TCR sequencing, every sample had RNA extracted and reverse transcribed into cDNA. SuperScript III was used to make first-strand cDNA, primed with a 2:1 mix of oligo-dT and random hexamers. Amplification bias was assessed with a synthetic immune receptor repertoire, and residual bias was removed computationally. The published analysis was carried out like this. Raw reads were preprocessed for error removal, and CDR3 was defined according to IMGT conventions as running from the conserved cysteine to phenylalanine. To get clonality, Shannon entropy was normalized by log2 of the number of productive unique TCRs and the result was subtracted from 1. Whether each scalp clone was CD4 or CD8 was inferred by checking scalp TCRbeta sequences against the CD4 and CD8 repertoires from sorted blood. As stored in TCRdb, this immuneACCESS dataset retains in-frame rearrangements with V and J assigned. A fraction of the clones does not appear; measured against another copy, unresolved V genes explain less than half of the discrepancy, and the remainder lacks a known reason. That table gives V, J and clone size, and the DNA gave D and trimming. The sample profile shows around 270,000 clones; roughly 60% of them were found once. The biggest ten clones account for approximately 1.7% of the sample.

As encoded in the germline V gene, CDR1 is SGHDN while CDR2 is FVKESK. V drops 6 bases and J drops 7 bases, leaving 22 bases in between. From the cysteine through the phenylalanine, the CDR3 covers 16 amino acids. The DNA shown is the 48-base CDR3, in frame from base 1. This clone showed up just a few times. Its antigen is currently not known. Qualities for individual bases were not recorded, and no much larger clone is one base off. In light of the paper, this sample's time point label describes: less than 30 weeks on oral tofacitinib. The sample's treatment or condition label, decoded: oral pan-JAK inhibitor, 5-10 mg twice daily. Lesional scalp punch biopsies and peripheral blood were obtained from alopecia areata patients. After PBMCs were isolated by density centrifugation and stained for CD3, CD4 and CD8, a FACSAria was used to sort CD4+ and CD8+ T cells.

Sequenced here: CD4+ T cells sorted from blood, sampled at week 24, from a patient treated with tofacitinib. This receptor was taken from a human donor with alopecia areata. The V and J segments used are TRBV14 and TRBJ2-1; the D assignment is uncertain and may be TRBD1 or TRBD2, with 6 bases supporting each. The CDR3 reads as follows: CASRPIPTGGWNEQFF. The DNA is as follows: TGTGCCAGCAGACCAATCCCGACAGGAGGGTGGAATGAGCAGTTCTTC. The reference TRBV14 and TRBJ2-1 proteins fill in what lies around the CDR3, so the full variable domain reads EAGVTQFPSHSVIEKGQTVTLRCDPISGHDNLYWYRRVMGKEIKFLLHFVKESKQDESGMPNNRFLAERTGGTYSTLKVQPAELEDSGVYFCASRPIPTGGWNEQFFGPGTRLTVL.